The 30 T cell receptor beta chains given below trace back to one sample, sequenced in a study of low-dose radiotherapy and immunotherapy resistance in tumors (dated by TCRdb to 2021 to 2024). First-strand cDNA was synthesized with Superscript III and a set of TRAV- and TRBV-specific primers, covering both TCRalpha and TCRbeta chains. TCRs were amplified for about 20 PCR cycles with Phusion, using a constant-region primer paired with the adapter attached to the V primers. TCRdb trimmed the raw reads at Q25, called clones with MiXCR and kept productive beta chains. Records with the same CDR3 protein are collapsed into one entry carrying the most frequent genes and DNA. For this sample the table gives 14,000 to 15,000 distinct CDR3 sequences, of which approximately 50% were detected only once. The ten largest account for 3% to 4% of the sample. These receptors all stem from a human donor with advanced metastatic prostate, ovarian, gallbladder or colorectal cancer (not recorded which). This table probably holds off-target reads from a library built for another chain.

The DNA of the CDR3 is TGCGCCAGCAGCCCTGACAGGGGTCCGCGGTTCTTC. This encodes CASSPDRGPRFF. The chain uses TRBV4-1 and TRBJ2-1, with TRBD1 matching over 8 bases. This CDR3 has 12 amino acids. V shed 4 bases, J shed 15 bases, and the junction held 8 bases outside the gene matches. Germline loops: CDR1 MGHRA, CDR2 YSYEKL.

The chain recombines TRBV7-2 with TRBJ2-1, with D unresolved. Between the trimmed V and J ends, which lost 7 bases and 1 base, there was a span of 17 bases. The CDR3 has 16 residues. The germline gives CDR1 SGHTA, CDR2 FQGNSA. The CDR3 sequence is CASNPAPVGSYNEQFF. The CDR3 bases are TGTGCCAGCAACCCGGCCCCCGTGGGTTCCTACAATGAGCAGTTCTTC.

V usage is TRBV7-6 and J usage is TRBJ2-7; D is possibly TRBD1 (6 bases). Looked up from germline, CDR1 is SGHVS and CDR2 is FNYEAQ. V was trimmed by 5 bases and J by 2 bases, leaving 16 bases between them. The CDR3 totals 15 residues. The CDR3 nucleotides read TGTGCCAGCAGCCAAAACAGGGCACCCACCTACGAGCAGTACTTC. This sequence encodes CASSQNRAPTYEQYF.

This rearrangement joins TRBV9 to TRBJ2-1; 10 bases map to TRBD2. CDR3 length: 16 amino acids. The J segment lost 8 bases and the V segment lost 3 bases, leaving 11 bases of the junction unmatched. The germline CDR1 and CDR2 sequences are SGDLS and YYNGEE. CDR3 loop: CASSGSGLARGDEQFF. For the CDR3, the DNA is TGTGCCAGCAGCGGATCGGGACTAGCGAGGGGCGATGAGCAGTTCTTC.

In DNA form, the CDR3 reads TGTGCCAGCAGCCCGGGACTAGCGGGGACAAATCCCAATGAGCAGTTCTTC. The encoded protein is CASSPGLAGTNPNEQFF. The chain joins TRBV5-4 to TRBJ2-1, with TRBD2 identical over 13 bases. The CDR3 covers 17 residues. J lost 6 bases, V lost 4 bases, and 10 bases had no gene match. The germline gives CDR1 SGHNT, CDR2 YYREEE (reference sequence).

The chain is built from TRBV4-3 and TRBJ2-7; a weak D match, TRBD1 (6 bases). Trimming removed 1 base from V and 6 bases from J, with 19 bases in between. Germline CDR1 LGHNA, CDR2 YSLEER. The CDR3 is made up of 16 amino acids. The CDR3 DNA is TGCGCCAGCAGCCAAGGGGGGCAGGGGACCACCAGCGAGCAGTACTTC. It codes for CASSQGGQGTTSEQYF.

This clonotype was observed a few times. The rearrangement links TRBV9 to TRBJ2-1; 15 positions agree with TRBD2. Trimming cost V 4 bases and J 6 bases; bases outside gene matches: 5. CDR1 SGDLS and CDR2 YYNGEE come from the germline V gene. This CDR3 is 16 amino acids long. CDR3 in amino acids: CASSPGTSGGINEQFF. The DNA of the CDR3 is TGTGCCAGCAGCCCAGGGACTAGCGGGGGGATCAATGAGCAGTTCTTC. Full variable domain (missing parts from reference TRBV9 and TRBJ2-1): DSGVTQTPKHLITATGQRVTLRCSPRSGDLSVYWYQQSLDQGLQFLIQYYNGEERAKGNILERFSAQQFPDLHSELNLSSLELGDSALYFCASSPGTSGGINEQFFGPGTRLTVL.

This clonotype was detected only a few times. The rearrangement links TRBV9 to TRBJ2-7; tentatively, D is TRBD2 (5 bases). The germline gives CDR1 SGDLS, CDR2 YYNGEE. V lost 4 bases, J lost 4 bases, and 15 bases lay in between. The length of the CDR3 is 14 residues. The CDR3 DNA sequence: TGTGCCAGCAGCCCCATGGGAGTTGGATACGAGCAGTACTTC. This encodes CASSPMGVGYEQYF.

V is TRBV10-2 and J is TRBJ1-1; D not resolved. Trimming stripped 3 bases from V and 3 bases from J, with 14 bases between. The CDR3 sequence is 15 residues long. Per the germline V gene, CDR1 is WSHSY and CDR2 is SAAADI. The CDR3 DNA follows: TGCGCCAGCAGTGATGATAGGAGAGGGTACACTGAAGCTTTCTTT. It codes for CASSDDRRGYTEAFF.

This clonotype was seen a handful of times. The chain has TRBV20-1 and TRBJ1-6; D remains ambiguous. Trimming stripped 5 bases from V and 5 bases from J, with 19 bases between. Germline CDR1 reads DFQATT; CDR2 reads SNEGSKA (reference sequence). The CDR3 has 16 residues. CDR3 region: CSASLGAPQNNSPLHF. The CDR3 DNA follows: TGCAGTGCTTCTCTAGGAGCCCCTCAGAATAATTCACCCCTCCACTTT.

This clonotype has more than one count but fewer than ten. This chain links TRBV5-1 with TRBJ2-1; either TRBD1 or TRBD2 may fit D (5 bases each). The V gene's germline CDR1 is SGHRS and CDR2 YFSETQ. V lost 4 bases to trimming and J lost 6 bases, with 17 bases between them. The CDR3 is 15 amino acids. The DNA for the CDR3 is TGCGCCAGCAGCCATGGGACCCAGAGGCTCAATGAGCAGTTCTTC. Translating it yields CASSHGTQRLNEQFF.

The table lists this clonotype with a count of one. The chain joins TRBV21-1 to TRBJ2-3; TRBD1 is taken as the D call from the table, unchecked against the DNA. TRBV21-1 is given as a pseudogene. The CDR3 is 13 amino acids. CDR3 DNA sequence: TGTGCCAGCAGCAAAGGGAGGGGGCATACGCAGTATTTT. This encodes CASSKGRGHTQYF.

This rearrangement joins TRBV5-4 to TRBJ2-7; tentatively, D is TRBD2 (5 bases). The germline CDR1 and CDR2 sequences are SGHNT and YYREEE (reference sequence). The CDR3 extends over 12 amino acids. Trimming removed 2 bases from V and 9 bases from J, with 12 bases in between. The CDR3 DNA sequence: TGTGCCAGCAGCTTTACCGGGATTGTGCAGTACTTC. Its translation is CASSFTGIVQYF.

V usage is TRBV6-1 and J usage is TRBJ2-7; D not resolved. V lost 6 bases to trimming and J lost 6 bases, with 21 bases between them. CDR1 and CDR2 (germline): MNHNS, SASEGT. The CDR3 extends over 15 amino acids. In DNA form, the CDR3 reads TGTGCCAGCAGCCCCGTCGGCCGCTCCGGGCGCGAGCAGTACTTC. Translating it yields CASSPVGRSGREQYF.

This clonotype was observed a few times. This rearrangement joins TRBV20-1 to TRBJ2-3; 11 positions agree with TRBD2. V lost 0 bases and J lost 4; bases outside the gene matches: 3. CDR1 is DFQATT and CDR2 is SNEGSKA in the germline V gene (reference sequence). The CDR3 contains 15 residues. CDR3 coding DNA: TGCAGTGCTAGAGATAGCGGGGGGGCCGCAGATACGCAGTATTTT. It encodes CSARDSGGAADTQYF.

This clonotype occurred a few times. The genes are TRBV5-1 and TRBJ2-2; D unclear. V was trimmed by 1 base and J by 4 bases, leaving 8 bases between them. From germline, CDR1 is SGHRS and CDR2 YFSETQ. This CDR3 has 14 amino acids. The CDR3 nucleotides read TGCGCCAGCAGCTTGTGGGAAGTCACCGGGGAGCTGTTTTTT. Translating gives CASSLWEVTGELFF.

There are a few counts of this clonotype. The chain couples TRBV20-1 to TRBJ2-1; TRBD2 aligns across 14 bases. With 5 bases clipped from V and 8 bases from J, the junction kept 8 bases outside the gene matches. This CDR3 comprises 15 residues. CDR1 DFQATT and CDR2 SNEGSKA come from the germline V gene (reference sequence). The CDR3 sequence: CSAGRLAGGLDEQFF. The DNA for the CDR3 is TGCAGTGCTGGTAGACTAGCGGGAGGGCTCGATGAGCAGTTCTTC.

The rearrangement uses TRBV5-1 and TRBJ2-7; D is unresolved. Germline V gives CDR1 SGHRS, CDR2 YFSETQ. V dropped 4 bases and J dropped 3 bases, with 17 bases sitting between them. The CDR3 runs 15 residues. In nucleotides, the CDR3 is TGCGCCAGCAGCGGTTCCAAGGCTAAGGGCTACGAGCAGTACTTC. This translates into CASSGSKAKGYEQYF.

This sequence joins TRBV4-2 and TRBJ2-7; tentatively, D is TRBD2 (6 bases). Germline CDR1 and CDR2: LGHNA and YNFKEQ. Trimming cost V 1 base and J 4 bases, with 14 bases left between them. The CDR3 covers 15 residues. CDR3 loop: CASSQGPGTEYEQYF. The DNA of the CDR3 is TGTGCCAGCAGCCAAGGACCCGGGACTGAATACGAGCAGTACTTC.

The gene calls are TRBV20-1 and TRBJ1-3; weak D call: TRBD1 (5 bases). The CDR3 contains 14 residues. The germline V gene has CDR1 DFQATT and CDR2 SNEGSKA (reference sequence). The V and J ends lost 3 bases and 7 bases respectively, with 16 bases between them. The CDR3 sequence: CSARGLWAENTIYF. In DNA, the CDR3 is TGCAGTGCTAGGGGACTGTGGGCTGAGAACACCATATATTTT.

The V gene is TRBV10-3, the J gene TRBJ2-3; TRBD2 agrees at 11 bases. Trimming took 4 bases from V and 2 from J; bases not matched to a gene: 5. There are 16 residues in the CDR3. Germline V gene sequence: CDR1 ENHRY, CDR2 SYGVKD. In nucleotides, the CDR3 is TGTGCCATCAGTGCGACTAGCGGGACACCCACAGATACGCAGTATTTT. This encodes CAISATSGTPTDTQYF.

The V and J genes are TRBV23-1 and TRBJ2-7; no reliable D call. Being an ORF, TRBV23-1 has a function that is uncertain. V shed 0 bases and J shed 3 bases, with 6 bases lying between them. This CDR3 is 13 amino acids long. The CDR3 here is CASSQSLSYEQYF. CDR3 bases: TGCGCCAGCAGTCAATCGTTGAGCTACGAGCAGTACTTC.

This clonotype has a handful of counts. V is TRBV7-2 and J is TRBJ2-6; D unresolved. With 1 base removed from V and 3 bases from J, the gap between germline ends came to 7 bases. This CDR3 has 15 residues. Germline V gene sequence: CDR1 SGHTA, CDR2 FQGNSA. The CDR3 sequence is CASSLVAGGANVLTF. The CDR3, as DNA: TGTGCCAGCAGCTTAGTTGCAGGTGGGGCCAACGTCCTGACTTTC.

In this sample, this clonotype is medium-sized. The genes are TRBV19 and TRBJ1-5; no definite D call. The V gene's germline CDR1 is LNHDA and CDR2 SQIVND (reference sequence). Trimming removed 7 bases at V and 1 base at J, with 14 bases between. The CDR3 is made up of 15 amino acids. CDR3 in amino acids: CASTTPTWSNQPQHF. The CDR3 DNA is TGTGCCAGTACCACTCCGACATGGAGCAATCAGCCCCAGCATTTT.

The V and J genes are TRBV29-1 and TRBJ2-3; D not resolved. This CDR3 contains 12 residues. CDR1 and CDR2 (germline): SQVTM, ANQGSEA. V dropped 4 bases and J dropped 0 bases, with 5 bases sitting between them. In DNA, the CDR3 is TGCAGCGTTGTGGAGAGCACAGATACGCAGTATTTT. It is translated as CSVVESTDTQYF.

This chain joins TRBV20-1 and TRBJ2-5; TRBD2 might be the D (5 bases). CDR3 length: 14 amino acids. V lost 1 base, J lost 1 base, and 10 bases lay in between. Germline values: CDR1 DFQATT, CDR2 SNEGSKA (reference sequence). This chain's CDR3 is CSARVGGGQETQYF. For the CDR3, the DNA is TGCAGTGCTAGAGTTGGAGGCGGCCAAGAGACCCAGTACTTC.

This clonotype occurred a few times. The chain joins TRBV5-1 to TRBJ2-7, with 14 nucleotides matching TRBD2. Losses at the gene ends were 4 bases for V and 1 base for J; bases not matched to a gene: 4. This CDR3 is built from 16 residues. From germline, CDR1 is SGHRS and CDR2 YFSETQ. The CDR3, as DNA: TGCGCCAGCAGCCCTGGGACTAGCGGGAGATCCTACGAGCAGTACTTC. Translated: CASSPGTSGRSYEQYF.

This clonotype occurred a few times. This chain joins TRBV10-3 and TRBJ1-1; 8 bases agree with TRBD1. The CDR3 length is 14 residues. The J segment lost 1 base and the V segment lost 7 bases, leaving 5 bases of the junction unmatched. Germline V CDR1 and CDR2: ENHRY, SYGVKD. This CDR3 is CAITQDRANTEAFF. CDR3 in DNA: TGTGCCATCACTCAGGACAGGGCGAACACTGAAGCTTTCTTT.

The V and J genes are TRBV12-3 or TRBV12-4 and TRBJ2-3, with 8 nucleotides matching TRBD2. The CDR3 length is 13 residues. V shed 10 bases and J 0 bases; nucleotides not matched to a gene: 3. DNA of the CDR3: TGTGCCACCTCGGGGGGGAGCACAGATACGCAGTATTTT. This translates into CATSGGSTDTQYF.

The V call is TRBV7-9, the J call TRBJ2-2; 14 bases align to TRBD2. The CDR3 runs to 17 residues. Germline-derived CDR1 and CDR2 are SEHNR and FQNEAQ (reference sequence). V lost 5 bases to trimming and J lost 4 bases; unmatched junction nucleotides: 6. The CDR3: CASSKRTSGRSTGELFF. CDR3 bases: TGTGCCAGCAGCAAAAGGACTAGCGGGAGGAGCACCGGGGAGCTGTTTTTT.